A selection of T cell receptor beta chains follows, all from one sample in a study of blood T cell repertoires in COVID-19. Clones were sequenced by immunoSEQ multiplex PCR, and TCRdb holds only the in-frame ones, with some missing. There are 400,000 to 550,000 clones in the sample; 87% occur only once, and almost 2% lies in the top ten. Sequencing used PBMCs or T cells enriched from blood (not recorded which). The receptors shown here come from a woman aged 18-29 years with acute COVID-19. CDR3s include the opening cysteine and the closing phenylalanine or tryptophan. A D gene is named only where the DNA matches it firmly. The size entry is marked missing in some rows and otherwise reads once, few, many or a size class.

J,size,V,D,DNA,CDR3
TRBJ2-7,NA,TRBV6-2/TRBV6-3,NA,TGTGCCAGCAGCCCAACCCGAATTCGGGACATGGCTTTC,CASSPTRIRDMAF
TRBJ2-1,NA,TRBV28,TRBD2,TGTGCCAGCAGTCTGGAAGGACTAGCGGTTTACAATGAGCAGTTCTTC,CASSLEGLAVYNEQFF
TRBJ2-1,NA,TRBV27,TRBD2,TGTGCCAGCAGTTCGGGACTAGCGGGATCCAATGAGCAGTTCTTC,CASSSGLAGSNEQFF
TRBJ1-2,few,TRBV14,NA,TGTGCCAGCAGCCAAACAGGGTTTGGCTACACCTTC,CASSQTGFGYTF
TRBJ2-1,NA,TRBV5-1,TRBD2,TGCGCCAGCAGTCGTGGCAGGGGGCCCGGACTAGCGGATTACAATGAGCAGTTCTTC,CASSRGRGPGLADYNEQFF
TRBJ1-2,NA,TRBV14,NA,TGTGCCAGCAGCCTCAGGGGTAATGGCTACACCTTC,CASSLRGNGYTF
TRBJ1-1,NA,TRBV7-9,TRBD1,TGTGCCAGCGGCATACAGGGGGCAGGGACTGAAGCTTTCTTT,CASGIQGAGTEAFF
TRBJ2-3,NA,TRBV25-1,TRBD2,TGTGCCAGCGGGACTAGCGGGACCGATACGCAGTATTTT,CASGTSGTDTQYF
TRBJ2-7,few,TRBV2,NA,TGTGCCAGCGGAGGTGTGTTTAACTCCTACGAGCAGTACTTC,CASGGVFNSYEQYF
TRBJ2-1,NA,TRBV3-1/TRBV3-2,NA,TGTGCCAGCAGCTCGGGCGGGAACTACAATGAGCAGTTCTTC,CASSSGGNYNEQFF
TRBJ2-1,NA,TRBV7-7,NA,TGTGCCAGCAGCTTAATGGCGGAGTCTTCCTACAATGAGCAGTTCTTC,CASSLMAESSYNEQFF
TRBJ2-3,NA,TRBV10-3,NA,TGTGCCATCAGCGGGGACAAAGATACGCAGTATTTT,CAISGDKDTQYF
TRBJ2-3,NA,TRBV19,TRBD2,TGTGCCAGTAGTATAGGACTAGCGGGGAGCACGGATACGCAGTATTTT,CASSIGLAGSTDTQYF
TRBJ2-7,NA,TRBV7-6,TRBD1,TGTGCCAGCAGCTTAGCGACAGGGGGTTCCTCCTACGAGCAGTACTTC,CASSLATGGSSYEQYF
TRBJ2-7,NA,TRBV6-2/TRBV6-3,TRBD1,TGTGCCAGCAGTTTCCCTATTGCGTCGGGACAGCAGTCCTACGAGCAGTACTTC,CASSFPIASGQQSYEQYF
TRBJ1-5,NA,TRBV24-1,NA,TGTGCCACCAGTGCCCCATTTACCCGCCGGGGAAAGCCCCAGCATTTT,CATSAPFTRRGKPQHF
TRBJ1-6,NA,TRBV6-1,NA,TGTGCCAGCAGTGAGCTGTGGCATTCACCCCTCCACTTT,CASSELWHSPLHF
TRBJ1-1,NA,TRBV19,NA,TGTGCCAGTCGAAGGGGCCCTGACACTGAAGCTTTCTTT,CASRRGPDTEAFF
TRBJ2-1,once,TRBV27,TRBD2,TGTGCCAGCAGCTTGGGGGGTAGCGGGATCGAGCAGTTCTTC,CASSLGGSGIEQFF
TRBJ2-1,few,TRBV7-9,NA,TGTGCCAGCAGCTCACTTCGGGTAGGCAACAATGAGCAGTTCTTC,CASSSLRVGNNEQFF
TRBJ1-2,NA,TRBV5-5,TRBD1,TGTGCCAGCAGTTTGACAGGGCTAGGTGGCTACACCTTC,CASSLTGLGGYTF
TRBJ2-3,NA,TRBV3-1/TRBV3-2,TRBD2,TGTGCCAGCAGCCAAGATAGGGGAGCGGGGTCGTCAGATACGCAGTATTTT,CASSQDRGAGSSDTQYF
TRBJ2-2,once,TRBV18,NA,TGTGCCAGCTCACCACCGGTAACAATCGGGGAGCTGTTTTTT,CASSPPVTIGELFF
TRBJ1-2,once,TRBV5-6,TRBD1,TGTGCCAGCAGCGTACAGGGGGCGAGTGGCTACACCTTC,CASSVQGASGYTF
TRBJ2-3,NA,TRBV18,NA,TGTGCCAGCTCACCAAACAGGGAAGTGAATACGCAGTATTTT,CASSPNREVNTQYF
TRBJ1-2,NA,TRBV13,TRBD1,TGTGCCAGCAGCTTAGCCGGACAGGGGGCGCATGGCTACACCTTC,CASSLAGQGAHGYTF
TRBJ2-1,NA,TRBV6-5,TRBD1,TGTGCCAGCGCACAGGGGGCGTATGAGCAGTTCTTC,CASAQGAYEQFF
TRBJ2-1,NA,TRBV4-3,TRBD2,TGCGCCAGCAGCCAAGTATTCGGTAGCGGGGGCGGTGAGCAGTTCTTC,CASSQVFGSGGGEQFF
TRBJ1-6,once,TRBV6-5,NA,TGTGCCAGCAGTTACGACGTAGCAGGGGCCAGGTTTCCCCTCCACTTT,CASSYDVAGARFPLHF
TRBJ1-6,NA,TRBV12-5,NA,TGTGCTAGTGGTCCCGAGGGGGTCGATAATTCACCCCTCCACTTT,CASGPEGVDNSPLHF
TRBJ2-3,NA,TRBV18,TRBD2,TGTGCCAGCTCACCGAGGACTAGCGGGAGTTTTCTGCTCACAGATACGCAGTATTTT,CASSPRTSGSFLLTDTQYF
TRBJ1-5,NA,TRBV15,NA,TGTGCCACCAGCAGTCGGACGCCCCGGGACAATCAGCCCCAGCATTTT,CATSSRTPRDNQPQHF
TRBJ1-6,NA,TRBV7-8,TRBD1,TGTGCCAGCAGCGGGGACAGGGTTAGGTCACCCCTCCACTTT,CASSGDRVRSPLHF
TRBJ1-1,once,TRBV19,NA,TGTGCCAGTACGCGGGAGGCGACTGAAGCTTTCTTT,CASTREATEAFF
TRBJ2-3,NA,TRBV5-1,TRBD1,TGCGCCAGCAGCCGAGGCAGAGTGGACAGGGCAACAGATACGCAGTATTTT,CASSRGRVDRATDTQYF
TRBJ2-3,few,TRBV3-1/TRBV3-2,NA,TGTGCCAGCAGCCAAGCTGTGAGCGCAGATACGCAGTATTTT,CASSQAVSADTQYF
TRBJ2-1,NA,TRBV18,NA,TGTGCCAGCTCACCTTCGGATCTAGCTTTCTATGAGCAGTTCTTC,CASSPSDLAFYEQFF
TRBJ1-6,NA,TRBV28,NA,TGTGCCAGCAATGTGGGCAGAAATTCACCCCTCCACTTT,CASNVGRNSPLHF
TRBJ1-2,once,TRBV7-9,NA,TGTGCCACCGGACAGCTATATGGCTACACCTTC,CATGQLYGYTF
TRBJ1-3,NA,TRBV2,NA,TGTGCCACCGCACGGGGCGGGGGAGGCCTCTCTGGAAACACCATATATTTT,CATARGGGGLSGNTIYF
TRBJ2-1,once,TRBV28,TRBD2,TGTGCCAGCCGATTACTAGCGGGAGGGAAGTTAAATGAGCAGTTCTTC,CASRLLAGGKLNEQFF
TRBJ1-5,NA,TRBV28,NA,TGTGCCAGCAGTCCGAACAAGAACAATCAGCCCCAGCATTTT,CASSPNKNNQPQHF